The T cell receptor beta chain under discussion was sequenced for a study of identical twins. Worth noting for this clonotype: The antigen is not known.

A universal primer site was incorporated via template switching, and the cDNA contained unique molecular identifiers. TCRdb itself ran the 5' RACE reads through MiXCR, one entry per CDR3 protein. The table shows some 1,600,000 distinct CDR3 sequences, with under 35% occurring only once. V lost 4 bases and J lost 6, with 11 bases in between. The germline V gene encodes CDR1 SGHDN and CDR2 FVKESK. This CDR3 comprises 13 residues. Study results and limitations: Twins' surplus sharing was weaker for beta out-of-frame sequences.

The source material was cord blood. The V gene is TRBV14, the J gene TRBJ2-3; D ambiguous. The sequence was collected from a newborn girl in good health. The CDR3 loop reads CASSPYPADTQYF. The CDR3 DNA sequence: TGTGCCAGCAGCCCGTACCCAGCGGATACGCAGTATTTT.